This T cell receptor (beta chain) was obtained from a study of cytomegalovirus exposure and HLA in healthy donors. General study findings and limits: The authors confirmed in vitro that a few CMV-associated chains were specific for CMV antigens.

Amplification used 60 Vbeta primers and 13 Jbeta primers. Some clones are missing from TCRdb's copy, which holds only in-frame ones; the method was immunoSEQ multiplex PCR. There are 90,000 to 150,000 clones in the sample; about 72% occur only once, and around 5% lies in the top ten. V lost 4 bases, J lost 7 bases, and 12 bases stayed unmatched. The CDR3 extends over 16 amino acids. Germline loops: CDR1 SGHRS, CDR2 YFSETQ. Remarks on this clone: What it binds is unknown.

The sample taken for sequencing was PBMCs. The sequence came from a man between 45 and 60 years old in good health and CMV-seropositive. The chain combines TRBV5-1 with TRBJ2-2, with TRBD1 identical over 8 bases. CDR3 DNA: TGCGCCAGCAGCCCCGACGGGACAGGAACGGGCGGGGAGCTGTTTTTT. It specifies CASSPDGTGTGGELFF.